A single sample gave rise to the 19 T cell receptor beta chains below, sequenced in a study of T cells in Graves' hyperthyroidism and ophthalmopathy. RNA transcripts yielded amplified TCR beta CDR3 regions. HTBI primers were employed in a first-round RT-PCR of the TCR CDR3. TCRdb used MiXCR to reprocess the multiplex PCR reads, holding one entry per CDR3 protein. The data hold about 600,000 distinct CDR3 sequences, with 13% to 15% observed a single time. The sample comprised blood. All receptors come from a woman aged 18-35 years with Graves' ophthalmopathy.

This clonotype occurred many times. The CDR3 spells CASTVGQRLYEQYF. In DNA form, the CDR3 reads TGTGCCAGCACTGTGGGACAGAGACTCTACGAGCAGTACTTC. This sequence joins TRBV2 and TRBJ2-7, with 7 bases aligning to TRBD1. The CDR3 length is 14 residues. Germline V gene data show CDR1 as SNHLY and CDR2 as FYNNEI. V shed 7 bases, J shed 3 bases, and the junction held 9 bases outside the gene matches.

This clonotype was counted between two and nine times. The genes are TRBV30 and TRBJ1-1; D is perhaps TRBD1 (5 bases). Looked up from germline, CDR1 is GTSNPN and CDR2 is SVGIG (reference sequence). The CDR3 spans 13 residues. The V end was cut by 2 bases, the J end by 4 bases, with 11 bases between. The CDR3 sequence is CAWSIVGGTEAFF. The DNA of the CDR3 is TGTGCCTGGAGTATCGTTGGGGGCACTGAAGCTTTCTTT. The whole variable domain, filled in from reference TRBV30 and TRBJ1-1, reads SQTIHQWPATLVQPVGSPLSLECTVEGTSNPNLYWYRQAAGRGLQLLFYSVGIGQISSEVPQNLSASRPQDRQFILSSKKLLLSDSGFYLCAWSIVGGTEAFFGQGTRLTVV.

In this sample, this clonotype turned up many times. The V call is TRBV6-1, the J call TRBJ2-7, with D unclear. CDR3 length: 16 residues. The ends were cut back, 0 bases at V and 0 bases at J, with 12 bases in the middle. Per the germline V gene, CDR1 is MNHNS and CDR2 is SASEGT. Written as DNA, the CDR3 is TGTGCCAGCAGTGAAGCTCCCAGGAGAAGCTCCTACGAGCAGTACTTC. This codes for CASSEAPRRSSYEQYF.

This clonotype was found many times. The chain uses TRBV3-1 and TRBJ1-1; 7 bases match TRBD1. Germline assignment: CDR1 LGHDT and CDR2 YNNKEL (reference sequence). This CDR3 spans 15 amino acids. V shed 4 bases and J 6 bases; nucleotides not matched to a gene: 11. The CDR3 DNA follows: TGTGCCAGCAGCCCACGACAGGACAGGAGGGCTGAAGCTTTCTTT. Translated, it gives CASSPRQDRRAEAFF.

This clonotype has a count of ten or more. The CDR3 nucleotides read TGTGCCAGCACCGAAGACACCGGGACCGCGCCCTACGAGCAGTACTTC. Translating gives CASTEDTGTAPYEQYF. V and J are TRBV6-2 or TRBV6-3 and TRBJ2-7, with D possibly called TRBD1 or TRBD2 (5 bases each). V lost 7 bases to trimming and J lost 2 bases, with 21 bases between them. The V gene's germline CDR1 is MNHEY and CDR2 SVGEGT. The CDR3 is made up of 16 amino acids.

This clonotype was recorded many times. This chain uses TRBV3-1 with TRBJ2-7, with 8 nucleotides matching TRBD1. With V trimmed by 0 bases and J by 3 bases, 13 bases remained unmatched. The CDR3 consists of 18 residues. The germline CDR1 and CDR2 sequences are LGHDT and YNNKEL (reference sequence). Written as DNA, the CDR3 is TGTGCCAGCAGCCAAGATACAGGGGGTCGAGCGGAGGACTACGAGCAGTACTTC. Its translation: CASSQDTGGRAEDYEQYF.

There are many counts of this clonotype. The chain carries TRBV10-3 and TRBJ2-7; D not resolved. The germline CDR1 and CDR2 sequences are ENHRY and SYGVKD. The V and J ends lost 4 bases and 0 bases respectively, with 10 bases between them. The CDR3 spans 14 residues. The CDR3 nucleotides are TGTGCCATCAGTGGATTCTCGTCCTCCTACGAGCAGTACTTC. This codes for CAISGFSSSYEQYF.

This clonotype showed up many times. The gene calls are TRBV27 and TRBJ1-5, with unresolved D. V was pared by 2 bases and J by 7 bases, with 9 bases between. The germline V gene has CDR1 MNHEY and CDR2 SMNVEV (reference sequence). The CDR3 runs to 13 residues. The DNA for the CDR3 is TGTGCCAGCAGTTTAGGAGGACGACAGCCCCAGCATTTT. It specifies CASSLGGRQPQHF.

This clonotype appeared many times. The chain couples TRBV13 to TRBJ2-3, with D tentatively TRBD1 (6 bases). CDR1 is PRHDT and CDR2 is FYEKMQ in the germline V gene (reference sequence). V was pared by 5 bases and J by 2 bases, with 14 bases between. The CDR3 has 15 residues. The CDR3 region is CASSTETGFTDTQYF. CDR3 nucleotides: TGTGCCAGCAGCACCGAGACAGGTTTCACAGATACGCAGTATTTT.

This clonotype was detected a few times. The CDR3 sequence: CASSQNLAGGYEQYF. CDR3 nucleotide sequence: TGCGCCAGCAGCCAAAACCTCGCAGGGGGGTACGAGCAGTACTTC. The chain combines TRBV4-1 with TRBJ2-7; weak D call: TRBD1 (7 bases). The germline V and J ends were trimmed by 2 bases and 4 bases, with 15 bases remaining between them. CDR1 and CDR2 from the germline V gene are MGHRA and YSYEKL. The CDR3 contains 15 residues.

This clonotype was observed at least ten times. V and J are TRBV3-1 and TRBJ2-7; 12 nucleotides align to TRBD2. Germline V lookup: CDR1 LGHDT, CDR2 YNNKEL (reference sequence). The CDR3 spans 15 residues. V lost 5 bases to trimming and J lost 5 bases; unmatched junction nucleotides: 7. DNA of the CDR3: TGTGCCAGCAGCAAGAGACTAGCGGGAGATAACGAGCAGTACTTC. Translation: CASSKRLAGDNEQYF.

Many counts were recorded for this clonotype. The chain couples TRBV5-6 to TRBJ2-7; D might be TRBD1 (6 bases). This CDR3 has 14 amino acids. Trimming shortened V by 1 base and J by 2 bases, and 10 bases separated the two germline ends. Germline V gives CDR1 SGHDT, CDR2 YYEEEE. CDR3 in amino acids: CASSLRGYAYEQYF. The CDR3 DNA reads as TGTGCCAGCAGCTTGAGGGGGTACGCCTACGAGCAGTACTTC.

This clonotype was recorded a few times. The chain links TRBV3-1 to TRBJ2-7; weak D call: TRBD2 (7 bases). V lost 2 bases to trimming and J lost 1 base, with 24 bases between them. CDR3 length equals 19 residues. Germline CDR1 LGHDT, CDR2 YNNKEL (reference sequence). CDR3 residues: CASSQTTRRGRAASYEQYF. The CDR3 nucleotides are TGTGCCAGCAGCCAAACGACCCGGCGGGGGCGGGCGGCGTCCTACGAGCAGTACTTC.

Regarding this clonotype: A read error is likely, as this CDR3 ends without the conserved phenylalanine or tryptophan. CDR3 sequence (DNA): TGTGCCACCAGCCCCGGGGCGAATCAGCCCCAGCATCTT. Translating gives CATSPGANQPQHL. The chain is built from TRBV15 and TRBJ1-5; weak D call: TRBD1 (5 bases). Germline V gene data show CDR1 as LNHNV and CDR2 as YYDKDF (reference sequence). CDR3 size: 13 residues. Trimming took off 5 bases at V and 4 bases at J, with 9 bases between the two ends.

The V call is TRBV25-1, the J call TRBJ2-7; 9 nucleotides line up with TRBD2. V lost 7 bases to trimming and J lost 0 bases; unmatched junction nucleotides: 10. Germline V CDR1 and CDR2: MGHDK, SYGVNS. The CDR3 spans 16 residues. CDR3 sequence reads: CASTHRSGRSSYEQYF. The CDR3 region has the DNA TGTGCCAGCACCCATCGAAGCGGGAGGAGCTCCTACGAGCAGTACTTC.

This clonotype was found many times. The V and J genes are TRBV28 and TRBJ2-2, with D unclear. The CDR3 consists of 12 residues. Germline V gene data show CDR1 as MDHEN and CDR2 as SYDVKM. V gave up 4 bases and J gave up 5 bases, with 5 bases separating them. The CDR3 is CASSSTTGELFF. DNA for the CDR3: TGTGCCAGCAGTTCCACTACCGGGGAGCTGTTTTTT. The variable domain in full, with the rest retrieved from reference TRBV28 and TRBJ2-2, is DVKVTQSSRYLVKRTGEKVFLECVQDMDHENMFWYRQDPGLGLRLIYFSYDVKMKEKGDIPEGYSVSREKKERFSLILESASTNQTSMYLCASSSTTGELFFGEGSRLTVL.

This clonotype was counted many times. V is TRBV19 and J is TRBJ1-1; D possibly corresponds to TRBD1 (5 bases). From germline, CDR1 is LNHDA and CDR2 SQIVND (reference sequence). V was pared by 1 base and J by 1 base, with 10 bases between. This CDR3 is built from 15 residues. CDR3 protein: CASSIGPDRNTEAFF. In nucleotides, the CDR3 is TGTGCCAGTAGTATAGGCCCCGACAGGAACACTGAAGCTTTCTTT.

This clonotype appeared many times. The V gene is TRBV29-1, the J gene TRBJ2-2; 7 bases match TRBD1. The CDR3 is 15 residues long. V lost 4 bases to trimming and J lost 1 base; unmatched junction nucleotides: 6. Germline CDR1 reads SQVTM; CDR2 reads ANQGSEA. The CDR3 DNA is TGCAGCGTTGCCAAACAGGGGTGGAACACCGGGGAGCTGTTTTTT. Residues: CSVAKQGWNTGELFF.

On this clonotype itself: This may stem from a read error, because a much larger clone lies one nucleotide away. This chain links TRBV30 with TRBJ2-3; D is possibly TRBD1 (5 bases). V lost 4 bases, J lost 4 bases, and 12 bases lay in between. Germline CDR1 reads GTSNPN; CDR2 reads SVGIG (reference sequence). The CDR3 has 13 residues. In DNA, the CDR3 is TGTGCCTGGATAGGGGATTTTGCAGATACGCAGTATTTT. Its protein product is CAWIGDFADTQYF.